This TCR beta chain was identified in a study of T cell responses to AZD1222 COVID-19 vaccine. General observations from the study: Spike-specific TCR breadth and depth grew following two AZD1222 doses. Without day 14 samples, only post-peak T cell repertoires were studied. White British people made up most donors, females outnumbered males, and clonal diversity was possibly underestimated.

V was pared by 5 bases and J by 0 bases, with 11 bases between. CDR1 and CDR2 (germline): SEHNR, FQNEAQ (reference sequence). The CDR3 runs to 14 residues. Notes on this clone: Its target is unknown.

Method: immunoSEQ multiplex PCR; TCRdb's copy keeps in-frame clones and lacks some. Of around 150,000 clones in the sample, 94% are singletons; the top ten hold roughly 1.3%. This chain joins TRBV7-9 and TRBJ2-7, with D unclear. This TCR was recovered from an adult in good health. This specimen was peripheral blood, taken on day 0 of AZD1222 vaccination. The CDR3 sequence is CASSLFGVSYEQYV. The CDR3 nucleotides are TGTGCCAGCAGCCTTTTTGGCGTCTCCTACGAGCAGTACGTC.